This T cell receptor (beta chain) was profiled in a study of blood T cell repertoires in COVID-19. The overall study: Specimens from acute and convalescent COVID-19 originated in the United States, Italy and Spain.

Deletions cut 4 bases from V and 3 bases from J, with 6 bases between. In germline, CDR1 is SGHVS, CDR2 FQNEAQ. The CDR3 totals 12 residues. In the original workflow: Amplification from reference gene primers served as the basis for estimated nucleated cell counts. Assay: immunoSEQ multiplex PCR; the TCRdb copy retains only in-frame clones and omits some. V, J and clone size are taken as reported in that table, and D and trimming were inferred from the DNA itself. The sample yields 95,000 to 150,000 clones, about 80% seen once. The specimen sequenced was peripheral blood. This clonotype was sampled from a woman over 75 with acute or convalescent COVID-19. The genes are TRBV7-8 and TRBJ1-2; D is undetermined. The DNA of the CDR3 is TGTGCCAGCAGCTACACAGACTATGGCTACACCTTC. Encoded protein: CASSYTDYGYTF.